This TCR beta chain came from a study of lymphopenia after photon versus proton radiotherapy. Study-level points and caveats: Oligoclonal CD8+ Temra expansion after nadir drove photon patients' diversity drop. Under photons, naive T cells and diversity fell while effector/memory populations rose. Larger post-nadir TCR diversity loss correlated inversely with survival in deceased patients. Only patients who died were analyzed for survival; proton advantage is unproven.

As to this clone: Its antigen is not identified.

The CDR3 is made up of 13 amino acids. The germline V gene has CDR1 SEHNR and CDR2 FQNEAQ (reference sequence). The V and J ends lost 2 bases and 1 base respectively, with 5 bases between them. The data were produced by immunoSEQ multiplex PCR, yet TCRdb's version contains in-frame clones alone and is incomplete. In the table there are 150,000 or so clones, around nine tenths of which are singletons. The material was peripheral blood, obtained from a patient treated with photon-based radiotherapy. J is TRBJ1-1 and V is TRBV7-9; D ambiguous. This receptor was obtained from a man aged 50 to 59 with gastric cancer. The DNA for the CDR3 is TGTGCCAGCAGCTTAAACAAGAACACTGAAGCTTTCTTT. Amino acid sequence: CASSLNKNTEAFF.